This T cell receptor beta chain was profiled in a study of blood T cells in healthy people across ages. Overall study context: Template switching retrieved approximately one barcoded beta molecule for each two T cells. Study-wide results and caveats: It was found that TCR beta diversity correlated strongly with the percentage of naive T cells. Long-lived donors carried more naive CD4+ cells and greater diversity than aged donors.

A second roughly 7 to 12 cycle PCR used barcoded and J-beta primers. One entry per CDR3 protein, called by TCRdb with MiXCR from the 5' RACE reads. The sample has about 560,000 distinct CDR3 sequences, about a quarter seen once. The CDR3 runs to 16 residues. The V segment lost 5 bases and the J segment 2 bases; nucleotides outside the gene matches: 8. The germline V gene has CDR1 MNHEY and CDR2 SMNVEV (reference sequence). Concerning this clonotype: Its target is unknown.

These records were also assigned to another study, of T cells of mothers and their children. From that study: Donation involved a few healthy Caucasian mothers and the six children that they had.

The TCR originated in a boy aged 2-15 years in good health. The rearrangement links TRBV27 to TRBJ2-7; 11 bases align to TRBD2. The sample taken for sequencing was blood. The CDR3 protein is CASSPIAGGRPYEQYF. DNA for the CDR3: TGTGCCAGCAGTCCCATAGCGGGAGGGCGGCCCTACGAGCAGTACTTC.